This T cell receptor (beta chain) was obtained from a study of cytomegalovirus exposure and HLA in healthy donors. On this clone: The antigen remains undetermined.

PCR used 60 Vbeta primers and 13 Jbeta primers. Assay used: immunoSEQ multiplex PCR; TCRdb lists only in-frame clones, some missing. The sample consists of a few hundred thousand clones, 65% to 85% of them appearing once. Study-level results: Reported performance of the classifier showed diagnosis of cytomegalovirus status with high specificity and sensitivity. In an earlier analysis, productive rearrangement rates for most beta V segments clustered near 87% or 30%. CMV antigen specificity was confirmed in vitro for a few CMV-associated chains. The study flagged about 160 TCR beta chains as cytomegalovirus-associated.

The sequence was collected from a man aged 25 to 40 in good health and CMV-seronegative. The source material was PBMCs.

The CDR3 DNA reads as TGTGCCAGCAGTGACCTAGCGGGGGAGCAGTTCTTC. It yields the protein CASSDLAGEQFF. The chain has TRBV6-4 and TRBJ2-1; 9 bases line up with TRBD2. Germline CDR1 and CDR2: MRHNA and SNTAGT. Unmatched junction bases numbered 0, after V lost 2 bases and J lost 10 bases. CDR3 size: 12 residues.